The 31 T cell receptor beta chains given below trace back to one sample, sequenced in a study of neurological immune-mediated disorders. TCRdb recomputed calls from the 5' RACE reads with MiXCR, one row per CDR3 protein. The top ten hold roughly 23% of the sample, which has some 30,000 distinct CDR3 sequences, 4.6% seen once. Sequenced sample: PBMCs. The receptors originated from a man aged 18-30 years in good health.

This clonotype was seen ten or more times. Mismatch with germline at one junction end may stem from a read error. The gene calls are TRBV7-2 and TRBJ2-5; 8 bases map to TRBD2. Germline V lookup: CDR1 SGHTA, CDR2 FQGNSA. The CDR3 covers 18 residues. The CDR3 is CASSLAMFGTSPRETQYF. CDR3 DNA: TGTGCCAGCAGCCTAGCAATGTTTGGGACTAGTCCCCGAGAGACCCAGTACTTC. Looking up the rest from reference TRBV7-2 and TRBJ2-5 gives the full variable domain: GAGVSQSPSNKVTEKGKDVELRCDPISGHTALYWYRQSLGQGLEFLIYFQGNSAPDKSGLPSDRFSAERTGGSVSTLTIQRTQQEDSAVYLCASSLAMFGTSPRETQYFGPGTRLLVL.

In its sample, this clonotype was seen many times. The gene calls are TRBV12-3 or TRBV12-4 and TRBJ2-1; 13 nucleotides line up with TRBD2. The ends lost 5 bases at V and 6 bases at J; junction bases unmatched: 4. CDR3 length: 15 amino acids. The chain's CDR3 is CASSPRLAGGNEQFF. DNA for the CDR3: TGTGCCAGCAGTCCCCGACTAGCGGGGGGCAATGAGCAGTTCTTC.

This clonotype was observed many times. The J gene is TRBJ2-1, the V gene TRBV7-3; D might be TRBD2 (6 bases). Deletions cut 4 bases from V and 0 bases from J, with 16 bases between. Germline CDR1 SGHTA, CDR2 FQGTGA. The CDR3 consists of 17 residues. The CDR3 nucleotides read TGTGCCAGCAGCTCTGCCCCCGGGGGTTTCTCCTACAATGAGCAGTTCTTC. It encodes CASSSAPGGFSYNEQFF.

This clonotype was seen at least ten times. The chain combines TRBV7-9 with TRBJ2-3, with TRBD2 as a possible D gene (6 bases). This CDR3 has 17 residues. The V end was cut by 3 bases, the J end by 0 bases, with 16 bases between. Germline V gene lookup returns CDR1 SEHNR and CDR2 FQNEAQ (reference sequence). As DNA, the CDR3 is TGTGCCAGCAGCTTGACGGAGGGAGGAGCTAGCACAGATACGCAGTATTTT. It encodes CASSLTEGGASTDTQYF.

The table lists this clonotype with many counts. This CDR3 reads CAISAGEANYGYTF. The CDR3 DNA reads as TGTGCCATCAGTGCGGGGGAAGCTAACTATGGCTACACCTTC. This chain joins TRBV10-3 and TRBJ1-2; D perhaps matches TRBD1 (5 bases). Trimming removed 4 bases at V and 0 bases at J, with 9 bases between. The CDR3 is made up of 14 amino acids. Per the germline V gene, CDR1 is ENHRY and CDR2 is SYGVKD.

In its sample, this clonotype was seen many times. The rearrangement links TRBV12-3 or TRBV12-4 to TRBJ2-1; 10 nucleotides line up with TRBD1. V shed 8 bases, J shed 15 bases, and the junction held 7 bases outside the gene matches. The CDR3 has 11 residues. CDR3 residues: CASGSGTGAFF. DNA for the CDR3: TGTGCCAGCGGTTCCGGGACAGGGGCGTTCTTC.

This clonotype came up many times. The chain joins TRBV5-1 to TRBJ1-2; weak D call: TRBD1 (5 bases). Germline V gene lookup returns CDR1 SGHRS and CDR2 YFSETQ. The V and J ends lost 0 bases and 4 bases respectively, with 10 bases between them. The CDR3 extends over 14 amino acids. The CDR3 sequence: CASSLEQGGYGYTF. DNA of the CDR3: TGCGCCAGCAGCTTGGAGCAGGGAGGCTATGGCTACACCTTC.

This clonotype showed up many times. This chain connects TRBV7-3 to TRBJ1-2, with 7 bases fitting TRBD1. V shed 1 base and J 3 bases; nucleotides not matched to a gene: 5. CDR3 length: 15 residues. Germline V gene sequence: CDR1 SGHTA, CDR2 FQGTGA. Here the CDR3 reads CASSLRAGGDYGYTF. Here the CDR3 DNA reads TGTGCCAGCAGCTTAAGGGCAGGGGGTGACTATGGCTACACCTTC.

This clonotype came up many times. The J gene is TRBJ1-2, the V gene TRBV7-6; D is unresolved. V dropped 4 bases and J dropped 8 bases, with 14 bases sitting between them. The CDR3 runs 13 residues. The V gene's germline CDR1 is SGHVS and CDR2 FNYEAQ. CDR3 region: CASSSGLMVGYTF. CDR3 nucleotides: TGTGCCAGCAGCTCCGGACTCATGGTCGGCTACACCTTC.

Here the CDR3 reads CASSQSSGGSGELFF. DNA for the CDR3: TGTGCCAGCAGCCAGTCTAGCGGGGGTTCCGGGGAGCTGTTTTTT. The V call is TRBV12-3 or TRBV12-4, the J call TRBJ2-2, with TRBD2 matching 10 bases. J lost 6 bases, V lost 6 bases, and 7 bases had no gene match. This CDR3 comprises 15 residues.

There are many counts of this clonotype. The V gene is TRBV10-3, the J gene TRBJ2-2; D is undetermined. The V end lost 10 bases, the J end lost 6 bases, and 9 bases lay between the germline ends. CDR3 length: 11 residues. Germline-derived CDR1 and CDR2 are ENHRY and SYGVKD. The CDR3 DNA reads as TGTGCCAGTAATCGGGCCGGGGAGCTGTTTTTT. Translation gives CASNRAGELFF.

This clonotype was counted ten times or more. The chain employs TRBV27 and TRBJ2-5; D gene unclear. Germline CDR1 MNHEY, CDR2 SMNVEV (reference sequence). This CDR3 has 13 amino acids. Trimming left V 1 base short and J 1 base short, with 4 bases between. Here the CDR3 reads CASSLYTQETQYF. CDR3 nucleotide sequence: TGTGCCAGCAGTTTATACACCCAAGAGACCCAGTACTTC.

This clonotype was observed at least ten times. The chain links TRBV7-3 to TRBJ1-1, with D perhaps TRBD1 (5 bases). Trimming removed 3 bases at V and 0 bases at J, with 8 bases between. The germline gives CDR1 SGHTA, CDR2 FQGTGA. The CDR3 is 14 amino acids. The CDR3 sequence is CASSLWGMNTEAFF. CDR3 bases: TGTGCCAGCAGCTTGTGGGGGATGAACACTGAAGCTTTCTTT.

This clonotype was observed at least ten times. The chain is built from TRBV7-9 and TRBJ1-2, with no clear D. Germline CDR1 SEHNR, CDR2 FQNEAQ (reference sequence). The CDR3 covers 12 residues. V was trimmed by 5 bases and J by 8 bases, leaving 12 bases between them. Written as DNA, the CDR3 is TGTGCCAGCAGCCGAGACCGAGGGGGCTACACCTTC. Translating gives CASSRDRGGYTF. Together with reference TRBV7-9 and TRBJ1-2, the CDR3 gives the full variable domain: DTGVSQNPRHKITKRGQNVTFRCDPISEHNRLYWYRQTLGQGPEFLTYFQNEAQLEKSRLLSDRFSAERPKGSFSTLEIQRTEQGDSAMYLCASSRDRGGYTFGSGTRLTVV.

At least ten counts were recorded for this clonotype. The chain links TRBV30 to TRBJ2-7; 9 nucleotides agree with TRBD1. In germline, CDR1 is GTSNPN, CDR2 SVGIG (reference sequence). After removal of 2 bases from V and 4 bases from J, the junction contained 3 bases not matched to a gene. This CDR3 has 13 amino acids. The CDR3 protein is CAWSPGQGYEQYF. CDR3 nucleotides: TGTGCCTGGAGTCCGGGACAGGGATACGAGCAGTACTTC.

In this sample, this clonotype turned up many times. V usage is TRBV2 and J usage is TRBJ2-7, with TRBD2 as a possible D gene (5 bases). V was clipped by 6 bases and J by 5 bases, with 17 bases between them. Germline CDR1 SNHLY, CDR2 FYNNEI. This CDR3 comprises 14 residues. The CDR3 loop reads CASRDRGLVDEQYF. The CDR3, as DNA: TGTGCCAGCAGAGATCGCGGACTGGTCGACGAGCAGTACTTC.

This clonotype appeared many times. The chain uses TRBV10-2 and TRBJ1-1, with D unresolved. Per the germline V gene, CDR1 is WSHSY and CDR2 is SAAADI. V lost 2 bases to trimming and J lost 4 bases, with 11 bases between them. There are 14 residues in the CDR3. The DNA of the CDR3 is TGCGCCAGCAGTGAGCCACTGAAACGCACTGAAGCTTTCTTT. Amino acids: CASSEPLKRTEAFF.

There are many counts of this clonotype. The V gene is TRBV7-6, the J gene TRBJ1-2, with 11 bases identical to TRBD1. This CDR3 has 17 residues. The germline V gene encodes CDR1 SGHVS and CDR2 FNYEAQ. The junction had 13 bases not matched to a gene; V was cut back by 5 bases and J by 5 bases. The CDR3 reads CASSLGGPGQGDYGYTF. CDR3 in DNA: TGTGCCAGCAGCCTAGGGGGACCGGGACAGGGGGATTATGGCTACACCTTC. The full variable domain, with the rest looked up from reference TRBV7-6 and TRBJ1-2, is GAGVSQSPRYKVTKRGQDVALRCDPISGHVSLYWYRQALGQGPEFLTYFNYEAQQDKSGLPNDRFSAERPEGSISTLTIQRTEQRDSAMYRCASSLGGPGQGDYGYTFGSGTRLTVV.

The CDR3 spells CASSPGILLRDRDSYGYTF. CDR3 nucleotide sequence: TGTGCCAGCTCACCAGGAATTCTGCTTCGGGACAGGGATTCCTATGGCTACACCTTC. This rearrangement joins TRBV18 to TRBJ1-2, with 9 bases matching TRBD1. CDR3 length equals 19 residues. J gave up 4 bases and V 2 bases, and 17 bases lay outside the gene matches. In germline, CDR1 is KGHSH, CDR2 LQKENI.

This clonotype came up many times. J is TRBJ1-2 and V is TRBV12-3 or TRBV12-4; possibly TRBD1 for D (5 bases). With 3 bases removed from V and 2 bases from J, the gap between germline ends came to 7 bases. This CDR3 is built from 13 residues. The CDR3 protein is CASSFRGNYGYTF. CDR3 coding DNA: TGTGCCAGCAGTTTTCGGGGGAACTATGGCTACACCTTC.

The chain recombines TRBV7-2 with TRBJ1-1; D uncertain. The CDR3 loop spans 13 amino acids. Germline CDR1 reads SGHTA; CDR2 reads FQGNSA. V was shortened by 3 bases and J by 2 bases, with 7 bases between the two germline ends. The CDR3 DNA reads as TGTGCCAGCAGCTTTGGTCGAAACACTGAAGCTTTCTTT. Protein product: CASSFGRNTEAFF.

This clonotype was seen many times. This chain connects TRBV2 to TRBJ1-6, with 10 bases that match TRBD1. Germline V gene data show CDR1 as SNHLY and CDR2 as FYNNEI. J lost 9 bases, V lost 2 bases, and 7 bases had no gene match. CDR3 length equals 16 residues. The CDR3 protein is CASSERTGGSSSPLHF. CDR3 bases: TGTGCCAGCAGTGAAAGGACAGGGGGATCAAGTTCACCCCTCCACTTT.

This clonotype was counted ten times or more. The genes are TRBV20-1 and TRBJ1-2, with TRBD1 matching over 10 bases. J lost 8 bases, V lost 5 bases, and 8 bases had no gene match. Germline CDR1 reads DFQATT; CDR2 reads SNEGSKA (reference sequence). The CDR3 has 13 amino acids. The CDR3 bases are TGCAGTGCTGGGCCGACAGGGGGCGGCGGCTACACCTTC. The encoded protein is CSAGPTGGGGYTF.

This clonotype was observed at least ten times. DNA of the CDR3: TGTGCCAGCATCCGCCACGAGGGGGATACGCAGTATTTT. This gives the protein CASIRHEGDTQYF. The chain links TRBV2 to TRBJ2-3; D possibly uses TRBD1 or TRBD2 (5 bases each). Germline values: CDR1 SNHLY, CDR2 FYNNEI. Trimming stripped 7 bases from V and 6 bases from J, with 14 bases between. The CDR3 has 13 amino acids.

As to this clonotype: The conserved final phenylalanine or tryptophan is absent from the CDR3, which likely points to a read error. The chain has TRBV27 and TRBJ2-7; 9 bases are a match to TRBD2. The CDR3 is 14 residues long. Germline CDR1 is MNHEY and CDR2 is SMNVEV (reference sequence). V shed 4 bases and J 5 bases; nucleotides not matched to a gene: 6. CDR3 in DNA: TGTGCCAGCAGTTACACGACTAGCGGCCACGAGCAGTACTTA. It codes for CASSYTTSGHEQYL.

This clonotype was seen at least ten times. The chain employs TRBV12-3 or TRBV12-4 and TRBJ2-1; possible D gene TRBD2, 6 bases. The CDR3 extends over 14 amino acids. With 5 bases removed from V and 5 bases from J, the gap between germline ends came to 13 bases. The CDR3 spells CASSPGLVDNEQFF. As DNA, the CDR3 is TGTGCCAGCAGTCCGGGACTGGTAGACAATGAGCAGTTCTTC.

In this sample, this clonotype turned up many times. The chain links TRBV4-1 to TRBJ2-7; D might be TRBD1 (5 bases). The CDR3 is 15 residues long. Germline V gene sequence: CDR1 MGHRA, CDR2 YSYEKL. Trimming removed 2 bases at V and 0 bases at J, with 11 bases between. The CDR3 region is CASSQSDRDSYEQYF. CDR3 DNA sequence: TGCGCCAGCAGCCAAAGCGACAGAGACTCCTACGAGCAGTACTTC.

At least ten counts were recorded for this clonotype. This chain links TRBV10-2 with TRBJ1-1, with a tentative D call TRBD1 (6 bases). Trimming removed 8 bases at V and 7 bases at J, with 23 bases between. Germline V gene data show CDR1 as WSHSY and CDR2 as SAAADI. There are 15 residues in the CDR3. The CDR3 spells CASLMGATGADEAFF. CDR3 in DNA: TGCGCCAGCCTCATGGGGGCCACAGGAGCGGATGAAGCTTTCTTT.

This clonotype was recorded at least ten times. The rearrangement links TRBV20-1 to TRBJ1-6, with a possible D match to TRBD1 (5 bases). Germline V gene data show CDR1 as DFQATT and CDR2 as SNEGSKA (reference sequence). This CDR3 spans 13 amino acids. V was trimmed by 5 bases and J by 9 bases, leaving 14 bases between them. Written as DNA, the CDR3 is TGCAGTGCTGACACGGGGGGAGGTTCACCCCTCCACTTT. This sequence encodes CSADTGGGSPLHF.

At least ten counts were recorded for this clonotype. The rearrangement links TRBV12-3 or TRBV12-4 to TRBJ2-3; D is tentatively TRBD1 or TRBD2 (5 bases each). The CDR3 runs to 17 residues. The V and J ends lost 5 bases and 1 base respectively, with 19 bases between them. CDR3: CASSTPAGNGGTDTQYF. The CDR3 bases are TGTGCCAGCAGTACACCCGCAGGGAACGGGGGCACAGATACGCAGTATTTT.

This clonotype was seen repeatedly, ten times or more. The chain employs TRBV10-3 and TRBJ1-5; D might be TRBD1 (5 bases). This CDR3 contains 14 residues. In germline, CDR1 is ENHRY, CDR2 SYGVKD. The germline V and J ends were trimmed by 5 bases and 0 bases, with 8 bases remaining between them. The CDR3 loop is CAISPQGSNQPQHF. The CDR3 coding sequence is TGTGCCATCAGTCCTCAGGGTAGCAATCAGCCCCAGCATTTT.